This T cell receptor beta chain was captured in a study of T-cell memory formation after mild COVID-19. The study, taken as a whole, reports: Contracting clones from day 15 to 85 showed balanced CD4/CD8; later expanders favored CD4+. Some clones that responded were present in memory (sampled pre-infection), which suggests cross-reactive memory joined.

Turning to this clonotype: Its antigen is unknown.

Trimming took off 4 bases at V and 6 bases at J, with 10 bases between the two ends. The germline CDR1 and CDR2 sequences are MNHEY and SVGEGT. The CDR3 loop spans 13 amino acids. 5'RACE with constant-segment primers yielded barcoded, UMI-tagged TCR alpha and TCR beta cDNA libraries. Each CDR3 protein gets one entry after TCRdb re-called the 5' RACE reads with MiXCR. Among more than 250,000 distinct CDR3 sequences listed, approximately 16% were seen once. The sequence was obtained from a man younger than 30 who had mild COVID-19 (a few samples of this study predate the infection). Cell type and time point are not known. Sequencing was performed on PBMCs or a T cell subset sorted from them (not recorded which). The chain employs TRBV6-2 or TRBV6-3 and TRBJ2-1; D not certain. DNA of the CDR3: TGTGCCAGCAGTTCCCCCCTATCCAATGAGCAGTTCTTC. Amino acid sequence: CASSSPLSNEQFF.